One TCR beta chain is described in this entry. Antigen specificity is unknown. This entry belongs to a study of response to subunit inactivated influenza vaccine. Study-wide results and limits: A suggestion made by the authors is that each seasonal influenza vaccination recruits few new T cells.

MiXCR, applied by TCRdb to the RT-PCR reads, yields one record per CDR3 protein. This table holds about 520,000 distinct CDR3 sequences, more than 7% found once. The CDR3 spans 16 residues. Per the germline V gene, CDR1 is LGHNA and CDR2 is YNFKEQ. The V gene end was trimmed by 0 bases and the J gene end by 7 bases; junction bases not matched to a gene: 5. This material consisted of PBMCs from blood, taken around 2 years after vaccination. The sequence came from a man aged 50-75 years who received an inactivated influenza vaccine. This chain joins TRBV4-2 and TRBJ2-1, with 11 bases matching TRBD2. Written as DNA, the CDR3 is TGTGCCAGCAGCCAAGATGTGTCTAGCGGGGGGAATGAGCAGTTCTTC. It encodes CASSQDVSSGGNEQFF.